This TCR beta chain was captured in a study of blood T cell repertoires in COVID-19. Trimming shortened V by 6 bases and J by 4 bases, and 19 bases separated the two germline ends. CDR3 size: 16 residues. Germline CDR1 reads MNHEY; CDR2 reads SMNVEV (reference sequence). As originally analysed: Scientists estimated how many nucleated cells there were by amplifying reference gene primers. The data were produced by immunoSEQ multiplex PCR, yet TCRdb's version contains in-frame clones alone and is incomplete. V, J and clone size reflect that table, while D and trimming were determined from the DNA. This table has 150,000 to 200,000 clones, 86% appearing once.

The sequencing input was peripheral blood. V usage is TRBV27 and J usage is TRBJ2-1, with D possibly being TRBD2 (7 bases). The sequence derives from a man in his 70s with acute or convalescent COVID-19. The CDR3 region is CASRMGASGLYNEQFF. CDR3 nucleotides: TGTGCCAGCAGGATGGGGGCTAGCGGTTTATACAATGAGCAGTTCTTC.